The 10 T cell receptor beta chains given below trace back to one sample, sequenced in a study of human T cells and chemical hapten exposure (TCRdb year 2021). The label giving this sample's time point can be read as: pre-sensitization, week 0. The sample's treatment or condition, from its label and the paper: therapeutic diphenylcyclopropenone sensitization with weekly scalp DPC. Libraries were constructed by RACE. The instrument was a NextSeq 500. The public reads were reanalyzed by TCRdb: fastp trimming at Q25, MiXCR alignment, in-frame beta chains only. Identical CDR3 protein sequences are pooled into one entry, listed with their most common genes and DNA. The sample table shows about 300,000 distinct CDR3 sequences, and about 5% are seen once. More than 8% of the sample rests with the top ten. The source material was whole blood, sampled in connection with sensitization to the hapten diphenylcyclopropenone (DPC). These receptors were taken from a woman aged 18-29 years with alopecia areata. Some clones in this sample may be carry-over from other donors' samples.

This clonotype was counted only a few times. The rearrangement uses TRBV5-1 and TRBJ2-3; tentative D call: TRBD2 (6 bases). Looked up from germline, CDR1 is SGHRS and CDR2 is YFSETQ. This CDR3 comprises 16 residues. V lost 4 bases to trimming and J lost 1 base, with 16 bases between them. CDR3 DNA sequence: TGCGCCAGCAGCCCACCCGCGGGAACGGGCACAGATACGCAGTATTTT. It codes for CASSPPAGTGTDTQYF. Drawing the rest from reference TRBV5-1 and TRBJ2-3, the complete variable domain is KAGVTQTPRYLIKTRGQQVTLSCSPISGHRSVSWYQQTPGQGLQFLFEYFSETQRNKGNFPGRFSGRQFSNSRSEMNVSTLELGDSALYLCASSPPAGTGTDTQYFGPGTRLTVL.

This clonotype was recorded many times. This chain links TRBV5-6 with TRBJ1-3; the D gene is possibly TRBD1 (6 bases). The V end lost 1 base, the J end lost 6 bases, and 11 bases lay between the germline ends. From germline, CDR1 is SGHDT and CDR2 YYEEEE. The CDR3 is 14 residues long. CDR3 in DNA: TGTGCCAGCAGCTTGCAGGCAGGGGCAAACACCATATATTTT. Protein sequence: CASSLQAGANTIYF.

The sample holds a few counts of this clonotype. The chain uses TRBV27 and TRBJ1-2, with TRBD1 matching over 8 bases. The trim removed 0 bases at V and 6 bases at J, leaving 0 bases unmatched. The length of the CDR3 is 13 residues. CDR1 is MNHEY and CDR2 is SMNVEV in the germline V gene (reference sequence). The CDR3 DNA is TGTGCCAGCAGTTTATCGACAGGGGATGGCTACACCTTC. This codes for CASSLSTGDGYTF.

This clonotype was picked up many times. The V and J genes are TRBV28 and TRBJ1-5; TRBD1 might be the D (5 bases). The CDR3 is made up of 15 amino acids. The V and J ends lost 1 base and 5 bases respectively, with 12 bases between them. CDR1 is MDHEN, CDR2 SYDVKM, per germline. CDR3 sequence reads: CASSLYWRDDQPQHF. The CDR3 DNA reads as TGTGCCAGCAGTTTATATTGGAGGGACGATCAGCCCCAGCATTTT.

The sample holds many counts of this clonotype. The chain is built from TRBV12-3 or TRBV12-4 and TRBJ2-1; a possible D gene is TRBD2 (6 bases). CDR3 length: 14 amino acids. V shed 2 bases and J shed 4 bases, with 9 bases lying between them. The CDR3 sequence: CASSLSAGYNEQFF. In DNA form, the CDR3 reads TGTGCCAGCAGTTTAAGTGCGGGGTACAATGAGCAGTTCTTC.

CDR3: CAISEGVGHTYNEQFF. In DNA form, the CDR3 reads TGTGCCATCAGTGAGGGGGTTGGTCATACCTACAATGAGCAGTTCTTC. V gene TRBV10-3 combines with J gene TRBJ2-1; the D is unclear. The V end lost 2 bases, the J end lost 2 bases, and 13 bases lay between the germline ends. The V gene's germline CDR1 is ENHRY and CDR2 SYGVKD. The CDR3 is made up of 16 amino acids.

This clonotype was seen at least ten times. The chain couples TRBV27 to TRBJ2-7; 8 positions match TRBD2. V was pared by 5 bases and J by 3 bases, with 3 bases of the junction left unmatched. In germline, CDR1 is MNHEY, CDR2 SMNVEV (reference sequence). This CDR3 spans 13 amino acids. The CDR3 DNA follows: TGTGCCAGCAGTCCCGGGGGGGTCTACGAGCAGTACTTC. Encoded protein: CASSPGGVYEQYF.

V usage is TRBV6-2 or TRBV6-3 and J usage is TRBJ2-5; 10 positions match TRBD2. Trimming cost V 0 bases and J 5 bases; bases outside gene matches: 6. There are 16 residues in the CDR3. CDR1 is MNHEY, CDR2 SVGEGT, per germline. The CDR3 loop reads CASSYSASGGSETQYF. CDR3 DNA sequence: TGTGCCAGCAGTTACTCCGCTAGCGGGGGATCGGAGACCCAGTACTTC.

In this sample, this clonotype turned up many times. The chain joins TRBV18 to TRBJ1-1; tentative D call: TRBD1 (6 bases). Trimming removed 6 bases at V and 1 base at J, with 15 bases between. There are 15 residues in the CDR3. Looked up from germline, CDR1 is KGHSH and CDR2 is LQKENI. The DNA for the CDR3 is TGTGCCAGCTCTCACTCCAGGGGACAGAACACTGAAGCTTTCTTT. This codes for CASSHSRGQNTEAFF.

Only a few counts were recorded for this clonotype. The chain employs TRBV10-3 and TRBJ1-6, with 8 positions matching TRBD1. The CDR3 has 14 residues. The V segment lost 5 bases and the J segment 6 bases; nucleotides outside the gene matches: 3. CDR1 and CDR2 from the germline V gene are ENHRY and SYGVKD. CDR3 DNA sequence: TGTGCCATCAGTCTCACAGGGGGTAATTCACCCCTCCACTTT. Translation gives CAISLTGGNSPLHF.